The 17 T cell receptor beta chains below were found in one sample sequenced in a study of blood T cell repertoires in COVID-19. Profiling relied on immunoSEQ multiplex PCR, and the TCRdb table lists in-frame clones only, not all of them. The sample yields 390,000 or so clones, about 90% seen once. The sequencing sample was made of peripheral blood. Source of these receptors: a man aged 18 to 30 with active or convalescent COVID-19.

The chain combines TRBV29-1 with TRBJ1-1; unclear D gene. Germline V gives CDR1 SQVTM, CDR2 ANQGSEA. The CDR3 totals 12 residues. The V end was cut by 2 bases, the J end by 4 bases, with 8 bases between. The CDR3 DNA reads TGCAGCGTTGAAAGAGGGAGCACTGAAGCTTTCTTT. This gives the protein CSVERGSTEAFF.

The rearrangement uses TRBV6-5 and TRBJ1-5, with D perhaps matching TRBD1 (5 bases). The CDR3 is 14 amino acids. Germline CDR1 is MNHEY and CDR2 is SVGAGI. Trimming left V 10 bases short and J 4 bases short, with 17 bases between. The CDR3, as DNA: TGTGCCACCCAAGGGGATGCCCCTAATCAGCCCCAGCATTTT. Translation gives CATQGDAPNQPQHF.

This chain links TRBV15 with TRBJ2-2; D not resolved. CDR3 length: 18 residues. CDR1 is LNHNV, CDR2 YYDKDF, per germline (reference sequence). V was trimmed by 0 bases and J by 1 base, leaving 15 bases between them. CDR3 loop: CATSRDPPRSGNTGELFF. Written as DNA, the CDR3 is TGTGCCACCAGCAGAGATCCCCCTCGGTCGGGGAACACCGGGGAGCTGTTTTTT.

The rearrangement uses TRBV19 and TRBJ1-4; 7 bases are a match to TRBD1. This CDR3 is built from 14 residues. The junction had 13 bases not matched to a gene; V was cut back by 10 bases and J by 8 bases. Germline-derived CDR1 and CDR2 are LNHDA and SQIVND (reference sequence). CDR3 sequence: CATGDRDRREKLFF. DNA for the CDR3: TGTGCCACCGGAGACCGGGACAGAAGAGAAAAACTGTTTTTT.

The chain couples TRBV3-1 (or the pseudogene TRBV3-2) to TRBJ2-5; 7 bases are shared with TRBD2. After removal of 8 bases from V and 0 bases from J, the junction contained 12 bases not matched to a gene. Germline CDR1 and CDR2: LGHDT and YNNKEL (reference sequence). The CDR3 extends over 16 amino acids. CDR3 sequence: CASVREGRRYQETQYF. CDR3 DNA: TGTGCCAGCGTCAGGGAGGGCAGGCGGTACCAAGAGACCCAGTACTTC.

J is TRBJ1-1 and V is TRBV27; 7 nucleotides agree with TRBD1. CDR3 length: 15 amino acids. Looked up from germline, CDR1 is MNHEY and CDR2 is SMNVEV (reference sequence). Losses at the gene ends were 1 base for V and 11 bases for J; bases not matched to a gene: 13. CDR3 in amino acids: CASSLLPLDRMSAFF. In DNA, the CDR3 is TGTGCCAGCAGTTTATTACCCCTGGACAGGATGAGCGCTTTCTTT.

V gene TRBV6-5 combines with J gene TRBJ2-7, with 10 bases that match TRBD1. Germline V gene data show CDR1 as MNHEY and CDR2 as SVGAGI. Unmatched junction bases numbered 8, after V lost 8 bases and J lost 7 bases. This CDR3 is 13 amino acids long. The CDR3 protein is CASGTGQGREQYF. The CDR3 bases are TGTGCCAGCGGGACGGGACAGGGGAGGGAGCAGTACTTC.

In DNA, the CDR3 is TGCAGCGTTGAAGATCCCGGGACAGAAGAAATGAACACTGAAGCTTTCTTT. It translates to CSVEDPGTEEMNTEAFF. The chain combines TRBV29-1 with TRBJ1-1, with 7 positions matching TRBD1. CDR1 is SQVTM, CDR2 ANQGSEA, per germline. The CDR3 runs to 17 residues. V dropped 0 bases and J dropped 0; count of bases not matched to a gene: 10.

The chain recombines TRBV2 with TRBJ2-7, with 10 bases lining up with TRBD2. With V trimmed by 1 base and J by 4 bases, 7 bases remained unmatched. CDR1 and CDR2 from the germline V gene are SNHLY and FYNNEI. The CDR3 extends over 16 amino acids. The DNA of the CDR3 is TGTGCCAGCAGTGAAGGGGATAGAGCGGGAGGGTACGAGCAGTACTTC. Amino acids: CASSEGDRAGGYEQYF.

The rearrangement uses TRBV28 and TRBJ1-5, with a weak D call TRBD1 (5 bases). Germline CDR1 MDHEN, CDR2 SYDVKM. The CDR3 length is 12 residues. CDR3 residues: CAAGGAGQPQHF. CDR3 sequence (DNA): TGTGCAGCCGGAGGGGCCGGCCAGCCCCAGCATTTT. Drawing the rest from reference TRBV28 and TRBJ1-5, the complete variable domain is DVKVTQSSRYLVKRTGEKVFLECVQDMDHENMFWYRQDPGLGLRLIYFSYDVKMKEKGDIPEGYSVSREKKERFSLILESASTNQTSMYLCAAGGAGQPQHFGDGTRLSIL.

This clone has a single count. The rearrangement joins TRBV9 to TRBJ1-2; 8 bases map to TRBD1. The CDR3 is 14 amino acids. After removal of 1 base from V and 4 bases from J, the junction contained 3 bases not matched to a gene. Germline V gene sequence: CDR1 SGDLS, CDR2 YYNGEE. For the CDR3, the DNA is TGTGCCAGCAGCGTAACAGGGGGTACCTATGGCTACACCTTC. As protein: CASSVTGGTYGYTF. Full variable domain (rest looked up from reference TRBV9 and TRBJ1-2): DSGVTQTPKHLITATGQRVTLRCSPRSGDLSVYWYQQSLDQGLQFLIQYYNGEERAKGNILERFSAQQFPDLHSELNLSSLELGDSALYFCASSVTGGTYGYTFGSGTRLTVV.

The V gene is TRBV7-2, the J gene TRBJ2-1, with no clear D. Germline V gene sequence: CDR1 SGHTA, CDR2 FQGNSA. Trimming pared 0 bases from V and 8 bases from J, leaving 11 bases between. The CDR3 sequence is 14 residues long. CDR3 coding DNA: TGTGCCAGCAGCTTAGCGCGTAGCAGAGATGAGCAGTTCTTC. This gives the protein CASSLARSRDEQFF.

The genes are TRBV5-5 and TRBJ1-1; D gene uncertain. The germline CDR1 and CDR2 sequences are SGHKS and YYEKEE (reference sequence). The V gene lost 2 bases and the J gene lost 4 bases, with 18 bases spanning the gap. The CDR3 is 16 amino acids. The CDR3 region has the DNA TGTGCCAGCAGCTTAACCACAGACCTCGATGGCACTGAAGCTTTCTTT. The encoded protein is CASSLTTDLDGTEAFF.

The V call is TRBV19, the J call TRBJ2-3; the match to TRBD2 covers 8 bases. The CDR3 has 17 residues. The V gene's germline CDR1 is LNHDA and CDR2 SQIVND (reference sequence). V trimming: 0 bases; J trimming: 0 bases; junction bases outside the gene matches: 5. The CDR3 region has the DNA TGTGCCAGTAGTATAGATCCAGCGGGGGCTAGCACAGATACGCAGTATTTT. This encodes CASSIDPAGASTDTQYF.

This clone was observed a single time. The CDR3 protein is CASSLRGASGNTIYF. For the CDR3, the DNA is TGTGCCAGCAGCTTGCGGGGGGCCTCTGGAAACACCATATATTTT. This chain links TRBV5-4 with TRBJ1-3; maybe TRBD1 (6 bases). The V end lost 1 base, the J end lost 0 bases, and 8 bases lay between the germline ends. Per germline, CDR1 SGHNT and CDR2 YYREEE (reference sequence). This CDR3 contains 15 residues.

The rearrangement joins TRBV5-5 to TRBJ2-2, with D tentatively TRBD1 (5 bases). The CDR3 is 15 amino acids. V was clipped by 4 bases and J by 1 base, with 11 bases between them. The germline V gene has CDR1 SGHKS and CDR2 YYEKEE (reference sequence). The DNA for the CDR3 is TGTGCCAGCAGCAGATCAGGACAGAACACCGGGGAGCTGTTTTTT. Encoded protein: CASSRSGQNTGELFF.

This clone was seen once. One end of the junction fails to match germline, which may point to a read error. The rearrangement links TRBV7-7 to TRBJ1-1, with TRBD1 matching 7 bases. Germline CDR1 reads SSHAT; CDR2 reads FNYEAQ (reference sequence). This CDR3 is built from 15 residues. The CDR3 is CASSPPPGQLTEAFF. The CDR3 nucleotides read TGTGCTAGCAGCCCTCCCCCGGGACAGCTCACTGAAGCTTTCTTT.